This TCR beta chain comes out of a study of Graves' ophthalmopathy and Graves' hyperthyroidism. The study's findings and limits: A classifier, a 13-signature model, separated ophthalmopathy from stable hyperthyroidism with more than 85% sensitivity and about 81% specificity.

This clonotype was detected ten times or more. Its antigen is unknown. CDR3 regions of TCR beta were amplified from RNA transcripts. First-round RT-PCR employed HTBI primers, with a second-round multiplex PCR after it. TCRdb reanalysed the multiplex PCR reads using MiXCR and keeps one entry per CDR3 protein. The table records around 1.1 million distinct CDR3 sequences, 36% of them present only once. Newly diagnosed hyperthyroidism donors, aged 18 to 65, duration under 2 months. Other autoimmune diseases, uncontrolled infections, pregnancy or lactation led to the exclusion of patients. Per germline, CDR1 SEHNR and CDR2 FQNEAQ (reference sequence). The CDR3 has 15 residues. V was pared by 7 bases and J by 6 bases, with 21 bases between.

The rearrangement joins TRBV7-9 to TRBJ1-1; D remains ambiguous. The TCR was taken from an adult man with Graves' hyperthyroidism. The sample was peripheral blood or thyroid tissue (not recorded which). In DNA, the CDR3 is TGTGCCAGCAAAAACCTCAACGGAGAAGCGGCTGAAGCTTTCTTT. Translated: CASKNLNGEAAEAFF.